This is a list of T cell receptor beta chains from one sample in a study of cytomegalovirus exposure and HLA in healthy donors. Repertoires were generated with immunoSEQ multiplex PCR, while TCRdb's copy carries only in-frame clones and drops some. The table lists about 150,000 clones, around 59% of them singletons. Sequenced: PBMCs. All receptors derive from a male donor in good health and CMV-seronegative. CDR3s include the opening cysteine and the closing phenylalanine or tryptophan. The D gene is left open where the match is weak. Size is stated for part of the rows, as once, few or many counts, or as a class when the clone is expanded.

V gene,clone size,D gene,J gene,CDR3 protein,CDR3 DNA
TRBV5-5,few,NA,TRBJ1-4,CASRPGTLDEKLFF,TGTGCCAGCAGGCCCGGGACTTTGGATGAAAAACTGTTTTTT
TRBV5-1,few,NA,TRBJ2-5,CASSLGQLNLGAETQYF,TGCGCCAGCAGCTTGGGACAGTTGAATTTGGGGGCCGAGACCCAGTACTTC
TRBV30,NA,TRBD1,TRBJ2-2,CAWSRGPNTGELFF,TGTGCCTGGAGTAGGGGGCCGAACACCGGGGAGCTGTTTTTT
TRBV5-1,NA,TRBD1,TRBJ2-7,CASSFTLVRQGDIYF,TGCGCCAGCAGCTTTACCCTCGTCAGACAGGGGGACATCTACTTC
TRBV5-4,NA,TRBD1,TRBJ2-2,CASSLGQGAGTGELFF,TGTGCCAGCAGCTTGGGTCAGGGGGCGGGCACCGGGGAGCTGTTTTTT
TRBV18,NA,NA,TRBJ1-1,CASSPSIETPRVGFF,TGTGCCAGCTCACCATCCATCGAGACACCGAGGGTAGGATTCTTT
TRBV30,NA,TRBD1,TRBJ2-2,CAWARDRVTGELFF,TGTGCCTGGGCCCGGGACAGGGTGACCGGGGAGCTGTTTTTT
TRBV7-8,few,NA,TRBJ2-7,CASSLGGGTGPNYEQYF,TGTGCCAGCAGCTTAGGGGGTGGTACAGGACCAAACTACGAGCAGTACTTC
TRBV11-3,NA,TRBD1,TRBJ2-2,CASSLNRGLTGELFF,TGTGCCAGCAGCTTAAACAGGGGTCTTACCGGGGAGCTGTTTTTT
TRBV7-8,few,NA,TRBJ2-6,CASSILYSSGANVLTF,TGTGCCAGCAGCATATTGTACAGTTCTGGGGCCAACGTCCTGACTTTC
TRBV5-4,once,TRBD1,TRBJ2-5,CASTGQGSRETQYF,TGTGCCAGCACTGGACAGGGGAGTCGGGAGACCCAGTACTTC
TRBV30,NA,NA,TRBJ2-2,CALAFGAGTGELFF,TGTGCCCTGGCATTTGGGGCCGGGACCGGGGAGCTGTTTTTT
TRBV11-3,NA,TRBD1,TRBJ2-1,CASSPRTGTGFHNEQFF,TGTGCCAGCAGCCCTCGGACCGGGACAGGGTTTCACAATGAGCAGTTCTTC
TRBV6-5,NA,NA,TRBJ1-5,CASNQIFSNQPQHF,TGTGCCAGCAACCAGATATTTAGCAATCAGCCCCAGCATTTT
TRBV19,few,NA,TRBJ2-3,CASSMGAADTQYF,TGTGCCAGTAGTATGGGGGCAGCAGATACGCAGTATTTT
TRBV28,NA,TRBD1,TRBJ1-4,CASSLLGQGGATNEKLFF,TGTGCCAGCAGTTTATTGGGACAGGGGGGAGCAACTAATGAAAAACTGTTTTTT
TRBV5-6,NA,NA,TRBJ2-7,CASSSQVSYEQYF,TGTGCCAGCAGCTCGCAGGTTTCCTACGAGCAGTACTTC
TRBV25-1,NA,NA,TRBJ1-6,CASSSRTGYNSPLHF,TGTGCCAGCAGTTCCCGTACAGGGTATAATTCACCCCTCCACTTT
TRBV5-1,NA,NA,TRBJ2-3,CASSLARQVSDTQYF,TGCGCCAGCAGCTTGGCTCGGCAGGTATCAGATACGCAGTATTTT